Listed here is a single TCR beta chain. V dropped 4 bases and J dropped 7 bases, with 17 bases sitting between them. CDR3 length equals 15 residues. Per germline, CDR1 SGHRS and CDR2 YFSETQ. This specimen comes from a study of blood T cell repertoires in COVID-19. Study details: The samples span acute and convalescent COVID-19 from the United States, Italy and Spain. The analysed material was cDNA or gDNA that came from T cells, B-cell-depleted T cells, or PBMCs.

Authors' methods: Estimated nucleated cell counts came from reference gene primer amplification. Sequencing was performed with immunoSEQ multiplex PCR; in TCRdb, only in-frame clones are kept and a portion is missing. V, J and clone size were drawn from that table, and D and trimming were deduced from the DNA. In the table there are 110,000 or so clones, 75% to 90% of which are singletons. The clonotype comes from a man aged 65 to 79 with active or convalescent COVID-19. The source material was peripheral blood. The V gene is TRBV5-1, the J gene TRBJ1-4; tentative D call: TRBD1 (5 bases). CDR3 in DNA: TGCGCCAGCAGCCAATATGGTGGACAAAGTGAAAAACTGTTTTTT. This encodes CASSQYGGQSEKLFF.